This T cell receptor beta chain was observed in a study of Ad26.COV2.S vaccination and SARS-CoV-2 variants. At the level of the study: Trial arm assignment for the donor was COV1001 Ad26.COV2.S. The study, taken as a whole, reports: Responses of T cells in total may have been underestimated by the TCR breadth and depth analyses. While placebo recipients had lower spike-specific TCR breadth, vaccine recipients had more.

Stated treatment: 19 received Ad26.COV2.S at low or high dose, single or two shots; roughly five received placebo; per-sample allocation not given. Repertoires come from day 63 after the first vaccine or placebo injection. Germline V gene data show CDR1 as SGDLS and CDR2 as YYNGEE. The ends lost 4 bases at V and 12 bases at J; junction bases unmatched: 13. This CDR3 has 15 residues. For this clone: What it recognizes is unknown.

This table comes from immunoSEQ multiplex PCR, and its TCRdb copy is limited to in-frame clones, with some not included. Of about 400,000 clones detected, around nine tenths appear once; the ten largest clones hold 3.6%. Sequencing was performed on peripheral blood, taken in a trial of Ad26.COV2.S vaccine versus placebo. This receptor was taken from a person aged 18-65 years who received the Ad26.COV2.S COVID-19 vaccine or a placebo. This chain uses TRBV9 with TRBJ1-4; 9 bases match TRBD1. The CDR3 DNA sequence: TGTGCCAGCAGCACGGCCGGGACAGGGTTCGGTGAACTGTTTTTT. Its translation is CASSTAGTGFGELFF.